This TCR beta chain was sequenced during a study of T cell responses to AZD1222 COVID-19 vaccine. Germline loops: CDR1 MDHEN, CDR2 SYDVKM. The CDR3 spans 15 residues. Trimming took off 5 bases at V and 2 bases at J, with 16 bases between the two ends. Produced via immunoSEQ multiplex PCR; TCRdb's table is partial and in-frame only. This table holds about 140,000 clones, nearly 95% found once. Study-level results: Spike was spanned by vaccine-associated CD4 TCRs, which were dominant at 160-218 and 743-854.

Points on this clone: What it recognizes is unknown.

The sequenced sample was peripheral blood, obtained 28 days after the second AZD1222 dose. This TCR was recovered from an adult who received the AZD1222 COVID-19 vaccine. The chain joins TRBV28 to TRBJ2-7; D is possibly TRBD2 (6 bases). CDR3 region: CASSTPGRETYEQYF. The DNA of the CDR3 is TGTGCCAGCAGTACCCCCGGGAGAGAAACCTACGAGCAGTACTTC.